Listed below are T cell receptor beta chains from one sample, sequenced in a study of blood T cell repertoires in COVID-19. This table comes from immunoSEQ multiplex PCR, and its TCRdb copy is limited to in-frame clones, with some not included. The data contain some 42,000 clones, approximately 86% of them seen just once; the ten biggest clones take up 7% to 7.5%. Sequences were obtained from peripheral blood. These receptors were collected from a human donor in a cohort sampled during active COVID-19. Each CDR3 is given with its conserved first and last residue. D genes are given only for firm matches. Some rows have no size entry. The others give once, few or many, or a class for an expanded clone.

TRBV11-2	-	TRBJ2-5	TRBD2	15	CASSRGTSGGETQYF	TGTGCCAGCAGCCGTGGGACTAGCGGGGGAGAGACCCAGTACTTC
TRBV5-4	-	TRBJ1-1	-	15	CASSPRQAIDSGAFF	TGTGCCAGCAGCCCAAGACAGGCAATTGATTCTGGAGCTTTCTTT
TRBV7-3	-	TRBJ2-2	TRBD2	15	CASSFSGSGTGELFF	TGTGCCAGCAGCTTTAGCGGGAGTGGCACCGGGGAGCTGTTTTTT
TRBV7-2	-	TRBJ1-2	TRBD1	16	CASSPVPGQGANGYTF	TGTGCCAGCAGCCCAGTGCCGGGACAGGGGGCGAATGGCTACACCTTC
TRBV6-2/TRBV6-3	-	TRBJ2-7	-	13	CASSYLRDYEQYF	TGTGCCAGCAGTTACCTGAGGGACTACGAGCAGTACTTC
TRBV9	-	TRBJ1-1	-	16	CASSVVDIFLHTEAFF	TGTGCCAGCAGCGTAGTTGACATATTCCTCCACACTGAAGCTTTCTTT
TRBV28	-	TRBJ2-1	TRBD1	17	CASSRRTGNRGNNEQFF	TGTGCCAGCAGTCGCCGAACGGGAAACAGGGGAAACAATGAGCAGTTCTTC
TRBV6-2/TRBV6-3	-	TRBJ2-2	-	13	CASSYSSGGELFF	TGTGCCAGCAGTTACTCATCAGGGGGGGAGCTGTTTTTT
TRBV28	-	TRBJ2-3	TRBD1	12	CASSGQGFTQYF	TGTGCCAGCAGTGGACAGGGTTTTACGCAGTATTTT
TRBV7-9	-	TRBJ2-3	-	12	CASMSEGDTQYF	TGTGCCAGCATGTCGGAGGGAGATACGCAGTATTTT
TRBV30	-	TRBJ2-1	-	13	CAWSAQGSNEQFF	TGTGCCTGGAGTGCCCAGGGCAGCAATGAGCAGTTCTTC
TRBV18	-	TRBJ2-7	TRBD2	19	CASSPPPGLAGGSSYEQYF	TGTGCCAGCTCACCACCCCCGGGACTAGCGGGAGGGAGCTCCTACGAGCAGTACTTC
TRBV19	-	TRBJ2-5	TRBD1	16	CASSATTGGARETQYF	TGTGCCAGTAGCGCGACGACAGGGGGCGCGAGAGAGACCCAGTACTTC
TRBV29-1	-	TRBJ2-7	-	12	CSVGTLTREQYF	TGCAGCGTTGGGACTCTTACGAGGGAGCAGTACTTC
TRBV4-1	-	TRBJ2-3	TRBD2	17	CASSQDGSGGITDTQYF	TGCGCCAGCAGCCAAGATGGGAGCGGGGGTATCACAGATACGCAGTATTTT
TRBV29-1	-	TRBJ1-2	-	14	CSVGGEGKNYGYTF	TGCAGCGTTGGAGGGGAGGGTAAAAACTATGGCTACACCTTC
TRBV19	-	TRBJ1-1	TRBD1	14	CASSRGGLNTEAFF	TGTGCCAGTAGTAGAGGGGGCTTGAACACTGAAGCTTTCTTT
TRBV18	-	TRBJ2-2	-	15	CASSPPAGSTGELFF	TGTGCCAGCTCACCACCGGCAGGGTCCACCGGGGAGCTGTTTTTT
TRBV5-6	few	TRBJ1-6	TRBD1	15	CASSHKQGAGSPLHF	TGTGCCAGCAGCCACAAACAGGGGGCAGGCTCACCCCTCCACTTT
TRBV27	-	TRBJ2-7	TRBD2	16	CASSLLAGYPSYEQYF	TGTGCCAGCAGTTTACTAGCGGGGTACCCGTCCTACGAGCAGTACTTC
TRBV7-3	-	TRBJ2-3	TRBD2	14	CASSPGTRADTQYF	TGTGCCAGCAGCCCCGGGACTAGGGCAGATACGCAGTATTTT
TRBV5-6	-	TRBJ2-2	TRBD1	16	CASSLAGTGNTGELFF	TGTGCCAGCAGCTTGGCCGGGACAGGGAACACCGGGGAGCTGTTTTTT
TRBV10-3	-	TRBJ2-5	TRBD2	15	CAISESKAGGETQYF	TGTGCCATCAGTGAGTCGAAGGCGGGGGGGGAGACCCAGTACTTC
TRBV2	-	TRBJ2-3	TRBD2	13	CASRGEGTDTQYF	TGTGCCAGCAGGGGGGAGGGAACAGATACGCAGTATTTT
TRBV7-2	-	TRBJ1-6	TRBD1	14	CASSLGQGISPLHF	TGTGCCAGCAGCTTAGGACAGGGAATATCACCCCTCCACTTT
TRBV18	-	TRBJ1-4	-	11	CASSPGEKLFF	TGTGCCAGCTCCCCCGGGGAAAAACTGTTTTTT
TRBV4-1	-	TRBJ1-2	TRBD1	17	CASSHLGQGAPNYGYTF	TGCGCCAGCAGCCATCTAGGACAGGGGGCGCCTAACTATGGCTACACCTTC
TRBV11-3	-	TRBJ1-1	-	13	CASSLEANTEAFF	TGTGCCAGCAGCTTAGAAGCGAACACTGAAGCTTTCTTT
TRBV28	-	TRBJ2-5	TRBD1	14	CASSLRQGQETQYF	TGTGCCAGCAGCCTCAGACAGGGCCAAGAGACCCAGTACTTC
TRBV6-5	-	TRBJ2-2	-	14	CASSRARETGELFF	TGTGCCAGCAGTCGGGCGAGGGAAACCGGGGAGCTGTTTTTT
TRBV5-1	-	TRBJ2-1	TRBD2	15	CASSSGTSGPNEQFF	TGCGCCAGCAGCTCCGGGACTAGCGGGCCCAATGAGCAGTTCTTC
TRBV6-2/TRBV6-3	-	TRBJ2-7	TRBD1	15	CASSYTGQVVNEQYF	TGTGCCAGCAGTTACACGGGACAGGTCGTAAACGAGCAGTACTTC
TRBV27	-	TRBJ2-7	-	15	CASSLLGSGSYEQYF	TGTGCCAGCAGTTTATTGGGTAGCGGCTCCTACGAGCAGTACTTC
TRBV30	once	TRBJ1-5	-	12	CAFARGNQPQHF	TGTGCGTTCGCTAGGGGAAATCAGCCCCAGCATTTT
TRBV4-1	-	TRBJ2-7	-	13	CASSHGQAYEQYF	TGCGCCAGCAGCCACGGACAAGCCTACGAGCAGTACTTC
TRBV5-4	-	TRBJ2-3	-	15	CASSLTTGSPDTQYF	TGTGCCAGCAGCTTGACGACTGGCTCCCCGGATACGCAGTATTTT
TRBV7-9	-	TRBJ1-3	TRBD1	18	CASILGTGLWNSGNTIYF	TGTGCCAGCATACTCGGGACAGGGCTATGGAACTCTGGAAACACCATATATTTT
TRBV3-1/TRBV3-2	-	TRBJ1-1	TRBD1	17	CASSPRDRGGLGTEAFF	TGTGCCAGCAGCCCCCGGGACAGGGGAGGGTTAGGCACTGAAGCTTTCTTT
TRBV28	-	TRBJ2-3	-	12	CASSSLVDTQYF	TGTGCCAGCAGTTCCTTAGTGGATACGCAGTATTTT
TRBV7-8	-	TRBJ1-2	TRBD1	15	CASSLRGTGGYGYTF	TGTGCCAGCAGCTTAAGAGGGACAGGGGGCTATGGCTACACCTTC
TRBV5-1	-	TRBJ1-3	-	15	CASSLYGSSGNTIYF	TGCGCCAGCAGCTTGTACGGGAGCTCTGGAAACACCATATATTTT
TRBV5-1	-	TRBJ2-7	TRBD1	14	CASSVDRGSYEQYF	TGCGCCAGCAGCGTCGACAGGGGCTCCTACGAGCAGTACTTC
TRBV19	-	TRBJ1-2	-	16	CASNKGGDHVDYGYTF	TGTGCCAGTAATAAGGGGGGGGACCACGTTGACTATGGCTACACCTTC
TRBV7-2	-	TRBJ2-2	-	18	CASSLALGQTLNTGELFF	TGTGCCAGCAGCTTAGCGCTCGGACAGACCCTGAACACCGGGGAGCTGTTTTTT
TRBV6-2/TRBV6-3	-	TRBJ1-2	-	13	CASSFSVDYGYTF	TGTGCCAGCAGTTTTTCGGTCGACTATGGCTACACCTTC
TRBV19	-	TRBJ2-2	-	12	CASSRGTGELFF	TGTGCCAGTAGTCGGGGCACCGGGGAGCTGTTTTTT
TRBV27	-	TRBJ2-7	TRBD2	13	CASSQRLAAEQYF	TGTGCCAGCAGTCAGAGACTAGCGGCTGAGCAGTACTTC
TRBV6-5	-	TRBJ1-2	-	15	CASSYGNRGNYGYTF	TGTGCCAGCAGTTACGGGAATAGGGGAAACTATGGCTACACCTTC
TRBV6-1	-	TRBJ1-6	TRBD1	18	CASSEAGQGAFYNSPLHF	TGTGCCAGCAGTGAAGCAGGGCAGGGGGCCTTCTATAATTCACCCCTCCACTTT
TRBV12-3/TRBV12-4	-	TRBJ1-2	-	13	CASSLTGSYGYTF	TGTGCCAGCAGTTTAACAGGGTCCTATGGCTACACCTTC
TRBV6-2/TRBV6-3	-	TRBJ2-1	-	13	CASSSRTDNEQFF	TGTGCCAGCAGTTCCAGGACTGACAATGAGCAGTTCTTC
TRBV7-2	-	TRBJ2-3	-	14	CASSLAANTDTQYF	TGTGCCAGCAGCTTAGCAGCGAACACAGATACGCAGTATTTT